The entry below gives a single TCR beta chain sequence along with its context. The antigen it recognizes is unknown. The record has no base qualities; no much larger clone is one base away. Each collaborating institution followed its own protocols to collect whole blood in K2EDTA tubes. For TCRbeta analysis, collaborators shipped samples as frozen whole blood, isolated PBMCs, or DNA extracted from either of those sample types. This entry belongs to a study of blood T cell repertoires in COVID-19 (dated by TCRdb to between 2020 and 2021). Background on the whole study: The collaborator samples originated in the United States, Italy and Spain and spanned the acute and convalescent phases of COVID-19. Where HLA class I and class II types were available, the types were taken from metadata supplied by the sample provider, not from assay-based typing. The repertoires were released in a freely available public database meant as a resource for research on the immune response to SARS-CoV-2. Nearly every sample came with metadata listing a de-identified subject ID, COVID-19 status, age in years and sex. Deeply sampled blood TCRbeta repertoires from subjects exposed to, actively infected with, or recovered from COVID-19 were included in the dataset. Samples came from the ongoing ImmuneRACE study (first 160 participants) plus 1,254 subjects from 6 global collaborators. The prospective study material was composed of cDNA or gDNA derived from T cells, B-cell-depleted T cells, or PBMCs. What the authors observed across the whole study: The quantity of clinical and demographic metadata differed by source and by participant and was supplied without curation.

Based on the germline V gene, the CDR1 and CDR2 sequences are KGHDR and SFDVKD. The junction carries 9 bases between V and J, which are trimmed by 1 base and 0 bases respectively. The CDR3 runs 16 residues from the cysteine to the phenylalanine. Only the CDR3 DNA stays, 48 bases, in frame from base 1. TCRbeta CDR3 regions were amplified from genomic DNA by means of the immunoSEQ Assay, a bias-controlled multiplex PCR. On the study's bioinformatics: The number of nucleated cells in each sample was estimated by amplification of reference gene primers within the assay. To quantify the absolute abundance of each unique TCRbeta CDR3 rearrangement, sequence reads were collapsed and filtered. For each sample, productive Simpson clonality was calculated by taking the square root of Simpson's diversity index across productive rearrangements. In its TCRdb copy, this immuneACCESS table keeps in-frame sequences only and misses some clones. Where compared with another copy, unresolved V genes explain less than half of these, and the others have no known cause. V and J calls and clone size are copied from that table; D and trimming were computed from the DNA. Across this sample there are about 110,000 clones, with more than 75% seen only once. Of the sample, about 3.4% falls within the top ten clones.

The sample was peripheral blood. The sequence was obtained from a man aged 35 to 55 with acute or convalescent COVID-19. The chain was built from TRBV24-1 and TRBJ2-1; possibly the D gene is TRBD2, per 6 matching bases. The CDR3 protein sequence reads: CATSDFSGDSYNEQFF. The base sequence is TGTGCCACCAGTGATTTTTCGGGGGACTCCTACAATGAGCAGTTCTTC.